The T cell receptor (beta chain) under discussion was sequenced for a study of regulatory T cells in long-lasting Graves disease. Study findings and constraints: TCR diversity in persistent Graves' patients was below that of newly diagnosed ones.

CDR3 regions were amplified by Arm-PCR using iRepertoire HTBI primers to build TCR beta libraries. TCRdb independently ran MiXCR on the multiplex PCR reads; one entry per CDR3 protein. The sample holds 300,000 to 400,000 distinct CDR3 sequences, over 15% seen once. Sample time point: newly diagnosed GD, antithyroid drugs for less than 3 months. PBMCs provided the RNA from which the TCR library was made. A peripheral blood sample, roughly 8.5 milliliters in volume, was drawn into EDTA tubes. Trimming removed 0 bases from V and 5 bases from J, with 13 bases in between. Germline CDR1 and CDR2: LGHNA and YSLEER. The length of the CDR3 is 15 residues. For this clonotype: Its cognate antigen is unknown.

The sample also formed part of further work on T cells in Graves' hyperthyroidism and ophthalmopathy. From that second work: The TCR CDR3 was amplified in a first-round RT-PCR using the HTBI primer set. Prediction of ophthalmopathy progression came a median approximately 6 months pre-onset.

The sequenced sample was peripheral blood mononuclear cells (PBMCs), obtained at new diagnosis, from a patient treated with antithyroid drugs. This sequence was found in a man aged 35 to 55 with Graves disease. This sequence joins TRBV4-3 and TRBJ1-1, with D maybe TRBD1 (6 bases). CDR3 DNA: TGCGCCAGCAGCCAAGACTACAGGGCCTGGACTGAAGCTTTCTTT. This gives the protein CASSQDYRAWTEAFF.